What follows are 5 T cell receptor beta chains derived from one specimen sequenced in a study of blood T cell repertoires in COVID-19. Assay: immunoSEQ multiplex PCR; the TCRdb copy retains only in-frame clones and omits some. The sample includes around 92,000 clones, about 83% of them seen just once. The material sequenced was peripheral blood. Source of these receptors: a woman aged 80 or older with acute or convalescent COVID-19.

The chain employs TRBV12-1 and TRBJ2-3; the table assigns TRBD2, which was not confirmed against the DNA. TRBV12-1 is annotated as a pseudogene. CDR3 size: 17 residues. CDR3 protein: CASSFAGTSGRDDTQYF. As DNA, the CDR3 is TGTGCCAGCAGCTTTGCGGGGACTAGCGGGAGGGACGATACGCAGTATTTT.

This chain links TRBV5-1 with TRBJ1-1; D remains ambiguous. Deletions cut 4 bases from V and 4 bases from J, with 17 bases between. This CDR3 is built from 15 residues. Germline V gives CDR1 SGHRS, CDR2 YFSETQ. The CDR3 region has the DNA TGCGCCAGCAGCCCGAGTGGGGTTGAGGGCACTGAAGCTTTCTTT. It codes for CASSPSGVEGTEAFF. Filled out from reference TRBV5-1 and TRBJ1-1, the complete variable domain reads KAGVTQTPRYLIKTRGQQVTLSCSPISGHRSVSWYQQTPGQGLQFLFEYFSETQRNKGNFPGRFSGRQFSNSRSEMNVSTLELGDSALYLCASSPSGVEGTEAFFGQGTRLTVV.

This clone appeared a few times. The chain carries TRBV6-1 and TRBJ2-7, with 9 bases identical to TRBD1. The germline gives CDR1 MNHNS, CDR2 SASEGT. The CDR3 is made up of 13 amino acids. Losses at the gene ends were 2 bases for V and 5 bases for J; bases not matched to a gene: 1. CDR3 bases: TGTGCCAGCAGTGAACGGGACAGGGACGAGCAGTACTTC. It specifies CASSERDRDEQYF.

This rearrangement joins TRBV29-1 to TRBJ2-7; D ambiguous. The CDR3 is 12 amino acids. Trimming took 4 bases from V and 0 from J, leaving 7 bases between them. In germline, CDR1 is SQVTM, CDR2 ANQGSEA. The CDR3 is CSVAGTSYEQYF. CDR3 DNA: TGCAGCGTTGCAGGCACCTCCTACGAGCAGTACTTC.

The CDR3 DNA sequence: TGTGCCAGTAATCCGCGGGAGGGCCGCAATGAGCAGTTCTTC. This translates into CASNPREGRNEQFF. This rearrangement joins TRBV19 to TRBJ2-1; TRBD2 agrees at 9 bases. With V trimmed by 7 bases and J by 6 bases, 7 bases remained unmatched. This CDR3 has 14 residues. Germline CDR1 reads LNHDA; CDR2 reads SQIVND (reference sequence). The full variable domain, with the rest looked up from reference TRBV19 and TRBJ2-1, is DGGITQSPKYLFRKEGQNVTLSCEQNLNHDAMYWYRQDPGQGLRLIYYSQIVNDFQKGDIAEGYSVSREKKESFPLTVTSAQKNPTAFYLCASNPREGRNEQFFGPGTRLTVL.